This TCR beta chain was identified in a study of T cell responses to AZD1222 COVID-19 vaccine. Generated by immunoSEQ multiplex PCR, the TCRdb table keeps only in-frame clones and is missing some. The table has roughly 150,000 clones, more than 85% seen once. Germline CDR1 is MNHEY and CDR2 is SMNVEV (reference sequence). This CDR3 has 14 residues. Trimming cost V 5 bases and J 0 bases; bases outside gene matches: 3. This clone was detected ten times or more. The antigen remains undetermined. The same CDR3 also results from other DNA sequences found in this sample. Study results and limitations: Nearly half of spike-specific TCRs reportedly target unmutated variant regions. Mostly white British, mostly female donors; authors suggested clonal diversity may be underestimated. The study found vaccine-associated CD4 TCRs spanning spike, dominant at 160-218 and 743-854.

Sample: peripheral blood, taken on day 0 of AZD1222 vaccination. V usage is TRBV27 and J usage is TRBJ1-2; 7 nucleotides align to TRBD1. This TCR was recovered from an adult in good health. DNA of the CDR3: TGTGCCAGCAGTATCCAGGGGGCTAACTATGGCTACACCTTC. Amino acids: CASSIQGANYGYTF.